This TCR beta chain appears in the sequencing data of a study of CD8+CD57+ T cells in acquired aplastic anemia. Patients chosen for sequencing had shown CD8+CD57+ cell expansion by flow cytometry. Study-level findings and limits: Patients and controls were found to share twenty-nine CD8+ CDR3 sequences.

Germline CDR1 is SGHRS and CDR2 is YFSETQ. The CDR3 totals 16 residues. V trimming: 4 bases; J trimming: 9 bases; junction bases outside the gene matches: 11. According to the study, genomic DNA was the template for TCR beta VDJ and CDR3 profiling. One entry per CDR3 protein results from TCRdb running MiXCR on the reads. The data hold 160,000 or so distinct CDR3 sequences, with less than 60% observed a single time. Of note for this clonotype: Antigen specificity is unknown. Just one base apart from a much larger clone, this may be a read error.

The sequencing input was sorted CD4+, CD8+, or CD8+CD57+ T cells (not recorded which) from PBMCs. V is TRBV5-1 and J is TRBJ2-1; 12 bases map to TRBD2. This sequence was found in a human donor with aplastic anemia. The CDR3 region is CASSLLLAGGRSEQFF. CDR3 in DNA: TGCGCCAGCAGCCTCTTGCTAGCGGGGGGGAGGTCTGAGCAGTTCTTC.